A single sample is the source of the 23 T cell receptor beta chains below, sequenced in a study of shared clonotypes between healthy human individuals. Profiling relied on immunoSEQ multiplex PCR, and the TCRdb table lists in-frame clones only, not all of them. The sample lists 2 million to 2.5 million clones, 90% to 95% occurring once. The sample was naive CD4+ T cells from PBMCs. Subset defined: CD45RA+ positively selected. These receptors were taken from a man aged 18 to 30 in good health. Some clones in this sample may be carry-over from other donors' samples.

The rearrangement joins TRBV28 to TRBJ1-2, with D uncertain. This CDR3 region has 16 residues. Trimming shortened V by 7 bases and J by 5 bases, and 23 bases separated the two germline ends. Looked up from germline, CDR1 is MDHEN and CDR2 is SYDVKM. The CDR3 region is CASKKRAGPHQYGYTF. CDR3 DNA: TGTGCCAGCAAAAAACGCGCCGGACCTCACCAATATGGCTACACCTTC.

CDR3 DNA: TGTGCCAGCAGTGTGGCAGGGTTGGGTTCACCCCTCCACTTT. This encodes CASSVAGLGSPLHF. The genes are TRBV28 and TRBJ1-6; a possible D gene is TRBD1 (5 bases). V lost 5 bases and J lost 9, with 14 bases in between. Germline loops: CDR1 MDHEN, CDR2 SYDVKM. The CDR3 consists of 14 residues.

This clone was found a few times. The chain joins TRBV20-1 to TRBJ1-1; D gene uncertain. The CDR3 length is 11 residues. V lost 3 bases and J 5 bases, leaving 7 bases between the germline ends. Germline assignment: CDR1 DFQATT and CDR2 SNEGSKA (reference sequence). CDR3 amino acids: CSARAKTEAFF. CDR3 DNA sequence: TGCAGTGCTAGGGCAAAGACTGAAGCTTTCTTT.

The rearrangement uses TRBV5-1 and TRBJ1-5; D is perhaps TRBD1 (5 bases). Trimming took 3 bases from V and 1 from J, leaving 17 bases between them. The germline V gene has CDR1 SGHRS and CDR2 YFSETQ. The CDR3 is 17 residues long. CDR3 sequence: CASSWGIDSQSNQPQHF. CDR3 in DNA: TGCGCCAGCAGCTGGGGTATTGACAGCCAAAGCAATCAGCCCCAGCATTTT.

The chain uses TRBV6-5 and TRBJ2-3, with D perhaps matching TRBD1 or TRBD2 (5 bases each). The V and J ends lost 4 bases and 3 bases respectively, with 11 bases between them. Germline V gene lookup returns CDR1 MNHEY and CDR2 SVGAGI. This CDR3 region has 14 residues. In DNA, the CDR3 is TGTGCCAGCAGTTCCGGGGCGAAGACAGATACGCAGTATTTT. Protein sequence: CASSSGAKTDTQYF.

V is TRBV5-1 and J is TRBJ2-1; D unresolved. V was cut by 0 bases and J by 0 bases, with 10 bases left in between. Germline CDR1 SGHRS, CDR2 YFSETQ. The CDR3 covers 16 residues. The CDR3 reads CASSLAASSSYNEQFF. CDR3 sequence (DNA): TGCGCCAGCAGCTTGGCCGCGTCGAGCTCCTACAATGAGCAGTTCTTC. Drawing the rest from reference TRBV5-1 and TRBJ2-1, the complete variable domain is KAGVTQTPRYLIKTRGQQVTLSCSPISGHRSVSWYQQTPGQGLQFLFEYFSETQRNKGNFPGRFSGRQFSNSRSEMNVSTLELGDSALYLCASSLAASSSYNEQFFGPGTRLTVL.

CDR3 sequence: CASSAYIDSGANVLTF. The CDR3 DNA follows: TGTGCCAGCAGCGCATACATAGACTCTGGGGCCAACGTCCTGACTTTC. V gene TRBV14 combines with J gene TRBJ2-6; D call uncertain. CDR1 is SGHDN and CDR2 is FVKESK in the germline V gene. The germline V and J ends were trimmed by 5 bases and 0 bases, with 11 bases remaining between them. The CDR3 consists of 16 residues.

This clone was seen only once. The chain combines TRBV14 with TRBJ2-1, with D perhaps matching TRBD2 (5 bases). Between the trimmed V and J ends, which lost 8 bases and 0 bases, there was a span of 11 bases. Germline V gene lookup returns CDR1 SGHDN and CDR2 FVKESK. The CDR3 spans 14 residues. CDR3 protein: CASAQDYSYNEQFF. The DNA for the CDR3 is TGTGCCAGCGCACAAGACTACTCCTACAATGAGCAGTTCTTC.

This chain joins TRBV11-2 and TRBJ2-1; maybe TRBD2 (6 bases). The V gene's germline CDR1 is SGHAT and CDR2 FQNNGV. V lost 2 bases and J 8 bases, leaving 22 bases between the germline ends. The CDR3 runs 17 residues. Here the CDR3 reads CASSLTGPSWGGDEQFF. In DNA form, the CDR3 reads TGTGCCAGCAGCTTAACCGGGCCTAGTTGGGGAGGCGATGAGCAGTTCTTC.

This chain connects TRBV6-6 to TRBJ1-1; unclear D gene. From germline, CDR1 is MNHNY and CDR2 SVGAGI (reference sequence). V gave up 5 bases and J gave up 2 bases, with 15 bases separating them. The CDR3 is 15 amino acids. CDR3 nucleotides: TGTGCCAGCAGTCCGCCTGGGAGTGTCAACACTGAAGCTTTCTTT. This codes for CASSPPGSVNTEAFF.

The chain couples TRBV29-1 to TRBJ1-3, with D possibly being TRBD1 (5 bases). CDR3 length equals 14 residues. Germline CDR1 reads SQVTM; CDR2 reads ANQGSEA. Between the trimmed V and J ends, which lost 6 bases and 0 bases, there was a span of 12 bases. CDR3 region: CSVQGLISGNTIYF. CDR3 bases: TGCAGCGTCCAGGGACTGATCTCTGGAAACACCATATATTTT. Full variable domain (rest looked up from reference TRBV29-1 and TRBJ1-3): SAVISQKPSRDICQRGTSLTIQCQVDSQVTMMFWYRQQPGQSLTLIATANQGSEATYESGFVIDKFPISRPNLTFSTLTVSNMSPEDSSIYLCSVQGLISGNTIYFGEGSWLTVV.

This clone appeared once. The gene calls are TRBV19 and TRBJ2-1; 7 bases map to TRBD2. The CDR3 consists of 16 residues. V dropped 0 bases and J dropped 5; count of bases not matched to a gene: 7. CDR1 and CDR2 from the germline V gene are LNHDA and SQIVND (reference sequence). This CDR3 reads CASSIDGGTTHNEQFF. In nucleotides, the CDR3 is TGTGCCAGTAGTATAGATGGAGGGACTACTCACAATGAGCAGTTCTTC.

V usage is TRBV19 and J usage is TRBJ1-1, with 7 positions matching TRBD1. Germline CDR1 is LNHDA and CDR2 is SQIVND (reference sequence). This CDR3 has 14 residues. Trimming cost V 9 bases and J 0 bases; bases outside gene matches: 7. The CDR3 sequence is CASRTGTVNTEAFF. The CDR3 nucleotides read TGTGCCAGCCGAACCGGGACAGTGAACACTGAAGCTTTCTTT.

This chain connects TRBV7-2 to TRBJ1-5; D is possibly TRBD1 (6 bases). Germline V lookup: CDR1 SGHTA, CDR2 FQGNSA. The CDR3 runs to 15 residues. Trimming removed 2 bases at V and 3 bases at J, with 11 bases between. The CDR3 region is CASSLSGGLNQPQHF. CDR3 in DNA: TGTGCCAGCAGCTTATCGGGGGGCCTCAATCAGCCCCAGCATTTT.

This clone was detected only once. This CDR3 reads CASSRTSGRGEQFF. CDR3 nucleotides: TGCGCCAGCAGCCGGACTAGCGGGAGGGGTGAGCAGTTCTTC. V gene TRBV10-1 combines with J gene TRBJ2-1; 15 bases are a match to TRBD2. The germline gives CDR1 WNHNN, CDR2 SYGVQD (reference sequence). J was trimmed by 9 bases and V by 6 bases; bases with no gene match: 3. The CDR3 has 14 residues.

The chain links TRBV15 to TRBJ1-4, with 8 nucleotides matching TRBD1. Unmatched junction bases numbered 6, after V lost 3 bases and J lost 6 bases. This CDR3 region has 15 residues. Germline-derived CDR1 and CDR2 are LNHNV and YYDKDF (reference sequence). The CDR3 DNA sequence: TGTGCCACCAGCAGGGACAGGGCTTGGGATGAAAAACTGTTTTTT. It encodes CATSRDRAWDEKLFF.

V and J are TRBV28 and TRBJ2-1; TRBD1 is a possible D gene (5 bases). The germline V gene has CDR1 MDHEN and CDR2 SYDVKM. Trimming removed 6 bases from V and 1 base from J, with 19 bases in between. The CDR3 is 17 residues long. The chain's CDR3 is CASSSPSGRASYNEQFF. DNA of the CDR3: TGTGCCAGCAGCTCACCTTCGGGCAGGGCGTCCTACAATGAGCAGTTCTTC.

The V call is TRBV2, the J call TRBJ2-7; 9 nucleotides align to TRBD1. Germline V gene sequence: CDR1 SNHLY, CDR2 FYNNEI. The length of the CDR3 is 14 residues. The ends lost 7 bases at V and 1 base at J; junction bases unmatched: 5. CDR3 loop: CASMGDRVSYEQYF. The CDR3 DNA sequence: TGTGCCAGCATGGGGGACAGGGTGTCCTACGAGCAGTACTTC.

The V call is TRBV5-6, the J call TRBJ2-7, with 8 bases that match TRBD2. Germline CDR1 reads SGHDT; CDR2 reads YYEEEE. This CDR3 region has 16 residues. V lost 5 bases and J lost 4; bases outside the gene matches: 14. The CDR3 DNA follows: TGTGCCAGCAGTCGACTAAAGCGGGAGTTGGATTACGAGCAGTACTTC. Amino acid sequence: CASSRLKRELDYEQYF.

The CDR3 DNA reads as TGTGCCAGCAGTTTAGGGGCGCCGACGGGAAACACCATATATTTT. Translated: CASSLGAPTGNTIYF. V and J are TRBV28 and TRBJ1-3; possibly TRBD1 for D (5 bases). CDR3 length: 15 residues. The germline V gene encodes CDR1 MDHEN and CDR2 SYDVKM. Trimming stripped 2 bases from V and 4 bases from J, with 12 bases between.

The rearrangement joins TRBV5-1 to TRBJ2-1, with 8 bases aligning to TRBD2. The CDR3 has 15 residues. The junction had 7 bases not matched to a gene; V was cut back by 4 bases and J by 4 bases. Germline V gives CDR1 SGHRS, CDR2 YFSETQ. This chain's CDR3 is CASSPSSGFYNEQFF. The CDR3 nucleotides read TGCGCCAGCAGCCCCTCTAGCGGGTTTTACAATGAGCAGTTCTTC.

The chain has TRBV9 and TRBJ2-2; D is uncertain. The CDR3 length is 14 residues. V lost 2 bases and J lost 3, with 8 bases in between. Germline loops: CDR1 SGDLS, CDR2 YYNGEE. The CDR3 nucleotides are TGTGCCAGCAGCGTTTCCGCTTACACCGGGGAGCTGTTTTTT. Encoded protein: CASSVSAYTGELFF. Full variable domain (rest looked up from reference TRBV9 and TRBJ2-2): DSGVTQTPKHLITATGQRVTLRCSPRSGDLSVYWYQQSLDQGLQFLIQYYNGEERAKGNILERFSAQQFPDLHSELNLSSLELGDSALYFCASSVSAYTGELFFGEGSRLTVL.

The V call is TRBV5-6, the J call TRBJ2-3; TRBD1 might be the D (5 bases). V lost 2 bases, J lost 3 bases, and 16 bases lay in between. The germline CDR1 and CDR2 sequences are SGHDT and YYEEEE. This CDR3 contains 16 residues. The DNA of the CDR3 is TGTGCCAGCAGCTTCCGGTTTTTGGGGCCGACAGATACGCAGTATTTT. Encoded protein: CASSFRFLGPTDTQYF.